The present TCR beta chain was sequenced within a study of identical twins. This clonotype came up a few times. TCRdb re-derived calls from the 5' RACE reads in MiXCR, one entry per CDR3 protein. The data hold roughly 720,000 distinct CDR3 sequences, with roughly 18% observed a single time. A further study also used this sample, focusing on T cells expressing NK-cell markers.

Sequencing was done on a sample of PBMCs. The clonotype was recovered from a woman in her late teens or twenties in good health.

DNA for the CDR3: TGCGCCAGCAGCTCTTCTAACTACAATGAGCAGTTCTTC. Residues: CASSSSNYNEQFF. This chain uses TRBV5-1 with TRBJ2-1; D remains unclear. CDR1 is SGHRS and CDR2 is YFSETQ in the germline V gene. This CDR3 spans 13 amino acids. V lost 3 bases and J lost 3, with 7 bases in between.